These 2 T cell receptor beta chains came from one sample sequenced in a study of blood T cell repertoires in COVID-19. TCRdb keeps only in-frame clones here, not all; method: immunoSEQ multiplex PCR. The table has 120,000 or so clones, around four fifths seen once; the top ten hold 5.5% to 6.5%. Material: peripheral blood. All receptors derive from a man of 80 years or more with active or convalescent COVID-19.

V is TRBV5-1 and J is TRBJ2-4; 7 positions agree with TRBD1. The ends lost 7 bases at V and 6 bases at J; junction bases unmatched: 7. There are 13 residues in the CDR3. Germline V CDR1 and CDR2: SGHRS, YFSETQ. In DNA form, the CDR3 reads TGCGCCAGCGGGGACAGTGGAGGAAACATTCAGTACTTC. It translates to CASGDSGGNIQYF.

The rearrangement joins TRBV4-1 to TRBJ2-4, with 11 bases matching TRBD2. The CDR3 extends over 17 amino acids. V gave up 0 bases and J gave up 4 bases; unmatched junction bases: 5. Germline V CDR1 and CDR2: MGHRA, YSYEKL. CDR3 in amino acids: CASSQERLAGGKNIQYF. DNA for the CDR3: TGCGCCAGCAGCCAAGAACGGCTAGCGGGGGGTAAAAACATTCAGTACTTC.